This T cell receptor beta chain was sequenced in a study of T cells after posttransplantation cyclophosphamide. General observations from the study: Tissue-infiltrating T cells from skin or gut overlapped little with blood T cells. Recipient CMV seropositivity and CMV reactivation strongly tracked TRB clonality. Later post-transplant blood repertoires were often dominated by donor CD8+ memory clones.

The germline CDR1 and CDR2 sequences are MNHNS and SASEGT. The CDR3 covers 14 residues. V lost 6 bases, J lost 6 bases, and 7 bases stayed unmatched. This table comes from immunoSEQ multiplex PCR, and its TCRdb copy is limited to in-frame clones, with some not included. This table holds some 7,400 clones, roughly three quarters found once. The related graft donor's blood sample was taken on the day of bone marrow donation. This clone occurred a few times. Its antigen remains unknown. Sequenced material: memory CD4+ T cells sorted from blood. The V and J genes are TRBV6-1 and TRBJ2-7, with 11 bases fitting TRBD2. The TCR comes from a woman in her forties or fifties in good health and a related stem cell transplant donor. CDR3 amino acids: CASSELAGVGEQYF. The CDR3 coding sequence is TGTGCCAGCAGCGAACTAGCGGGAGTAGGCGAGCAGTACTTC.